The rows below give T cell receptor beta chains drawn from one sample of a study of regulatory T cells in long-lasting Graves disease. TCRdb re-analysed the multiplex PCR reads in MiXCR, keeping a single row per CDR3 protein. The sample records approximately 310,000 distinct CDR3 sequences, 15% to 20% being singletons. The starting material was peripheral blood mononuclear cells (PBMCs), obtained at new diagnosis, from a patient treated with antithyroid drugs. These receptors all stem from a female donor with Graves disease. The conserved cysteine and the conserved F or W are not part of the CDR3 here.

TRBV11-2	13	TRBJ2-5	ASSLGNMGQETQY
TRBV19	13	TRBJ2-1	ASTPFGGSYNEQF
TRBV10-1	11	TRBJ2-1	ASSGARANEQF
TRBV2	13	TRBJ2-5	ASSDSPHPGETQY
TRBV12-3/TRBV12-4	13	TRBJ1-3	ASSLKGGSGNTIY
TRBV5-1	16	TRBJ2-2	ASSSETGTPFNTGELF
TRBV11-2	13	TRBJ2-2	ASRVWEGNTGELF
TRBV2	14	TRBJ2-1	ASSEGPATGVDEQF
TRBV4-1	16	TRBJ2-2	ASSPPVDRVFSTGELF
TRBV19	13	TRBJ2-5	ASSIGEAREETQY
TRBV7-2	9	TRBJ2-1	ASRPSDEQF
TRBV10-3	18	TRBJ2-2	AISPGLAGVGDLNTGELF
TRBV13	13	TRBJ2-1	ASSLRQGGSNEQF
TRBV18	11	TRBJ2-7	ASSPTVTYEQY
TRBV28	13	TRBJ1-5	ASSFGGRGGQPQH
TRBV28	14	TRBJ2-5	ASSILGQQHQETQY
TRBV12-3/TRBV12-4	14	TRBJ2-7	ASSLDVRQGAYEQY
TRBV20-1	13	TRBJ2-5	SARDSSGGGETQY
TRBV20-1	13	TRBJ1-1	SARVRSNVNTEAF
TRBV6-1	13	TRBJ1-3	ASRPQLFSGNTIY
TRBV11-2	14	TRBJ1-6	ASSFEFAPGGSPLH
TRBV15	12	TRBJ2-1	ATSREDRGEKQF
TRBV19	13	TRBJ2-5	ASSISLADQETQY
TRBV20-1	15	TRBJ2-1	SAPGTSGFSSYNEQF
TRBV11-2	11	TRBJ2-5	ASSLNPEETQY
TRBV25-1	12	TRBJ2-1	ASRGQRTSGSKF
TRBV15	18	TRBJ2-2	ATSQPGAVVSGRNTGELF
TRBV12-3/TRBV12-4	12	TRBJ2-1	ASSQEDRNNEQF
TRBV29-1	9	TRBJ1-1	SVEDGSSAF
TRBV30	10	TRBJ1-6	AWSVLGPPLR
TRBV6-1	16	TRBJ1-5	ASSEFPRSSSSNQPQH